The 21 T cell receptor beta chains below all came from one sample that was sequenced in a study of identical twins. One entry per CDR3 protein results from TCRdb running MiXCR on the 5' RACE reads. Of more than 1.5 million distinct CDR3 sequences in the sample, roughly a third were seen once. The sequencing sample was made of cord blood. These receptors all come from a newborn girl in good health.

This chain connects TRBV20-1 to TRBJ2-7; D gene uncertain. CDR3 length equals 15 residues. The germline V and J ends were trimmed by 2 bases and 1 base, with 15 bases remaining between them. Germline V gene data show CDR1 as DFQATT and CDR2 as SNEGSKA (reference sequence). CDR3 in amino acids: CSARSKWRLSYEQYF. CDR3 nucleotide sequence: TGCAGTGCTAGAAGTAAATGGAGACTTTCCTACGAGCAGTACTTC.

The genes are TRBV20-1 and TRBJ2-5; no clear D gene. V lost 5 bases and J 1 base, leaving 14 bases between the germline ends. This CDR3 region has 14 residues. Per germline, CDR1 DFQATT and CDR2 SNEGSKA (reference sequence). The chain's CDR3 is CSAQKSPRQETQYF. The CDR3 DNA is TGCAGTGCTCAGAAGTCGCCCCGCCAAGAGACCCAGTACTTC.

V is TRBV2 and J is TRBJ2-5, with TRBD2 identical over 14 bases. The DNA end lines up better with TRBJ2-4; the J call may be wrong. Germline CDR1 and CDR2: SNHLY and FYNNEI. CDR3 length equals 18 residues. This chain's CDR3 is CASSARGLAGVGKNIQYF. The CDR3 bases are TGTGCCAGCAGTGCGCGGGGACTAGCGGGGGTTGGCAAAAACATTCAGTACTTC.

This rearrangement joins TRBV3-1 to TRBJ1-4, with D tentatively TRBD1 (5 bases). Germline CDR1 is LGHDT and CDR2 is YNNKEL (reference sequence). V dropped 1 base and J dropped 6 bases, with 9 bases sitting between them. The CDR3 contains 14 residues. CDR3 in DNA: TGTGCCAGCAGCCAAGCGGGGGGGGATGAAAAACTGTTTTTT. Amino acid sequence: CASSQAGGDEKLFF. The full variable domain, in which reference TRBV3-1 and TRBJ1-4 provide the parts outside the CDR3, is DTAVSQTPKYLVTQMGNDKSIKCEQNLGHDTMYWYKQDSKKFLKIMFSYNNKELIINETVPNRFSPKSPDKAHLNLHINSLELGDSAVYFCASSQAGGDEKLFFGSGTQLSVL.

This clonotype was counted only a few times. CDR3 DNA: TGTGCCAGCAGCTTAAAGGCGATACTAGCGGGAGAGGCGTTGTCCTACAATGAGCAGTTCTTC. This translates into CASSLKAILAGEALSYNEQFF. The gene calls are TRBV11-1 and TRBJ2-1; the match to TRBD2 covers 11 bases. The CDR3 has 21 residues. The V gene's germline CDR1 is SGHAT and CDR2 FQDESV (reference sequence). The V gene end was trimmed by 2 bases and the J gene end by 1 base; junction bases not matched to a gene: 16.

This clonotype was detected only a few times. CDR3 DNA: TGCGCCAGCAGCCAAGGATGGGAAAACACTGAAGCTTTCTTT. Its translation is CASSQGWENTEAFF. V and J are TRBV4-1 and TRBJ1-1; D is unresolved. Per the germline V gene, CDR1 is MGHRA and CDR2 is YSYEKL. The V gene lost 1 base and the J gene lost 2 bases, with 8 bases spanning the gap. The CDR3 is 14 residues long.

Details on this clonotype: It is unclear where the CDR3 begins or ends on the DNA, so no DNA is shown, and the CDR3 is as TCRdb lists it. The chain uses TRBV9 and TRBJ2-5. Germline V CDR1 and CDR2: SGDLS, YYNGEE. Both ends counted, the CDR3 spans 15 residues. CDR3 sequence reads: CASSVGPGSQETRYF.

V and J are TRBV5-1 and TRBJ2-5, with D hard to call. Near its end, the DNA agrees better with TRBJ2-7, so the J call may be wrong. Germline lookup yields CDR1 SGHRS and CDR2 YFSETQ. The CDR3 spans 14 residues. CDR3 loop: CASSAQTIRNEQYF. For the CDR3, the DNA is TGCGCCAGCAGCGCACAGACCATTCGGAACGAGCAGTACTTC.

Concerning this clonotype: One base away lies a much larger clone, so this may be a sequencing read error. The V call is TRBV29-1, the J call TRBJ2-3; D unresolved. V lost 4 bases, J lost 7 bases, and 9 bases lay in between. The CDR3 is 11 amino acids. Germline loops: CDR1 SQVTM, CDR2 ANQGSEA. As DNA, the CDR3 is TGCAGCGTTGGGGCAGGCTATACGCAGTATTTT. The encoded protein is CSVGAGYTQYF.

This clonotype was counted between two and nine times. Germline is not matched at one junction end, which may reflect a read error. The rearrangement joins TRBV6-6 to TRBJ2-4; 7 positions agree with TRBD1. CDR1 and CDR2 from the germline V gene are MNHNY and SVGAGI (reference sequence). This CDR3 is 17 amino acids long. This CDR3 reads CASSYVTGKGAKNIRYF. The CDR3 coding sequence is TGTGCCAGCAGTTACGTGACAGGGAAGGGAGCCAAAAACATTCGGTACTTC.

This rearrangement joins TRBV5-1 to TRBJ2-7, with TRBD2 matching over 7 bases. Germline CDR1 and CDR2: SGHRS and YFSETQ. The CDR3 totals 17 residues. V dropped 0 bases and J dropped 4; count of bases not matched to a gene: 13. CDR3 in amino acids: CASSLAQASGLSYEQYF. In DNA form, the CDR3 reads TGCGCCAGCAGCTTGGCCCAGGCTAGCGGCCTTTCTTACGAGCAGTACTTC.

The J gene is TRBJ2-6, the V gene TRBV20-1; tentatively, D is TRBD2 (5 bases). This CDR3 is built from 14 residues. V lost 3 bases, J lost 2 bases, and 8 bases lay in between. Per germline, CDR1 DFQATT and CDR2 SNEGSKA (reference sequence). The CDR3 region has the DNA TGCAGTGCTAGTCGGGGTACTGGGGCCAACGTCCTGACTTTC. It codes for CSASRGTGANVLTF.

The rearrangement joins TRBV5-1 to TRBJ2-4, with a possible D match to TRBD2 (6 bases). Germline loops: CDR1 SGHRS, CDR2 YFSETQ. Trimming stripped 4 bases from V and 7 bases from J, with 12 bases between. The CDR3 is 13 amino acids. CDR3 nucleotide sequence: TGCGCCAGCAGCCGGGACTTCCCCAACATTCAGTACTTC. Its translation: CASSRDFPNIQYF.

This clonotype was seen many times. The CDR3: CASSESKYWIYEQYF. The CDR3 DNA is TGTGCCAGCAGTGAATCCAAATATTGGATCTACGAGCAGTACTTC. V and J are TRBV25-1 and TRBJ2-7; D ambiguous. This CDR3 has 15 amino acids. V was pared by 1 base and J by 3 bases, with 13 bases between. The germline V gene encodes CDR1 MGHDK and CDR2 SYGVNS.

The sample holds many counts of this clonotype. J is TRBJ2-1 and V is TRBV29-1; 9 bases agree with TRBD2. Germline V gene sequence: CDR1 SQVTM, CDR2 ANQGSEA. This CDR3 spans 11 amino acids. V was pared by 7 bases and J by 8 bases, with 3 bases of the junction left unmatched. CDR3 in DNA: TGCAGCGCCTTAGCGGGAGATGAGCAGTTCTTC. It is translated as CSALAGDEQFF.

This clonotype showed up many times. The gene calls are TRBV13 and TRBJ2-1; TRBD2 agrees at 13 bases. The germline V gene has CDR1 PRHDT and CDR2 FYEKMQ (reference sequence). V was clipped by 4 bases and J by 5 bases; unmatched bases: 11. The CDR3 is 18 amino acids. The CDR3 sequence is CASSSTSGRRCCDNEQFF. CDR3 in DNA: TGTGCCAGCAGCTCGACTAGCGGGAGGAGATGTTGTGACAATGAGCAGTTCTTC.

The chain links TRBV20-1 to TRBJ2-4; 9 nucleotides line up with TRBD1. Germline V lookup: CDR1 DFQATT, CDR2 SNEGSKA (reference sequence). The junction had 4 bases not matched to a gene; V was cut back by 3 bases and J by 4 bases. There are 14 residues in the CDR3. The CDR3 loop is CSASPGQGKNIQYF. The DNA of the CDR3 is TGCAGTGCTAGTCCCGGACAGGGGAAAAACATTCAGTACTTC.

The chain is built from TRBV6-6 and TRBJ2-4, with D perhaps TRBD2 (6 bases). V dropped 5 bases and J dropped 5 bases, with 10 bases sitting between them. Germline lookup yields CDR1 MNHNY and CDR2 SVGAGI (reference sequence). The CDR3 sequence is 13 residues long. CDR3: CASSPGLQNIQYF. Written as DNA, the CDR3 is TGTGCCAGCAGTCCGGGACTCCAAAACATTCAGTACTTC.

Only a few counts were recorded for this clonotype. The chain has TRBV27 and TRBJ1-6; D is ambiguous. Trimming removed 5 bases at V and 6 bases at J, with 14 bases between. Germline V gene sequence: CDR1 MNHEY, CDR2 SMNVEV (reference sequence). CDR3 size: 15 residues. The CDR3 DNA reads TGTGCCAGCAGTCCCCCGGGATCGCGTAATTCACCCCTCCACTTT. Amino acids: CASSPPGSRNSPLHF.

This clonotype was picked up a small number of times. The rearrangement links TRBV5-1 to TRBJ2-5, with 10 bases fitting TRBD2. Gene TRBJ2-7 matches the end of the DNA better, so the J call may be wrong. Germline V lookup: CDR1 SGHRS, CDR2 YFSETQ. The CDR3 covers 14 residues. In DNA, the CDR3 is TGCGCCAGCAGCTTGACTAGCGGGAAGGTCGAGCAGTACTTC. This codes for CASSLTSGKVEQYF.

V usage is TRBV30 and J usage is TRBJ1-6; D remains ambiguous. Trimming removed 2 bases at V and 7 bases at J, with 9 bases between. Germline CDR1 GTSNPN, CDR2 SVGIG (reference sequence). This CDR3 is 13 amino acids long. The CDR3: CAWSMGINSPLHF. CDR3 in DNA: TGTGCCTGGAGTATGGGCATCAATTCACCCCTCCACTTT.